This record looks at one T cell receptor (beta chain) sequence and its context. Germline V CDR1 and CDR2: MNHEY, SMNVEV (reference sequence). CDR3 size: 15 residues. Trimming cost V 6 bases and J 6 bases, with 19 bases left between them. This sample was taken from a study of T cells after yellow fever vaccination. Study information: Libraries from low-cell-number fractions were prepared with the SMART-Seq v4 Ultra Low Input RNA kit.

TCRdb reprocessed the 5' RACE reads via MiXCR and lists one record per CDR3 protein. The sample lists around 120,000 distinct CDR3 sequences; roughly 15% were seen once. The origin of this receptor is a man aged 18 to 35 who received the YFV17D yellow fever vaccine. The sample consisted of CD8+ T cells sorted from PBMCs, taken 5 days after the yellow fever booster vaccination. This chain connects TRBV27 to TRBJ2-3; D not resolved. CDR3 residues: CASSPRAHRPDTQYF. The DNA of the CDR3 is TGTGCCAGCAGCCCCCGGGCCCATCGCCCGGATACGCAGTATTTT.